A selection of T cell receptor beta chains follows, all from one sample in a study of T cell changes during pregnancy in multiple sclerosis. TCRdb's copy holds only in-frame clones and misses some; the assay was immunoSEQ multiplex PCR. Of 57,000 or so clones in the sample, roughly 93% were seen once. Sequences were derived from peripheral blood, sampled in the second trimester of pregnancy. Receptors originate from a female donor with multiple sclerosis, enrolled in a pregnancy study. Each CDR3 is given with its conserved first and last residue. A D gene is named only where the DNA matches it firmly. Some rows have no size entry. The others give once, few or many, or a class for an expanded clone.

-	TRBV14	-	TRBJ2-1	TGTGCCAGCAGCCAGTATAATGAGCAGTTCTTC	CASSQYNEQFF
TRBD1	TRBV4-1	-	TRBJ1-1	TGCGCCAGCAGCAACCGACAGGGGGCGAACACTGAAGCTTTCTTT	CASSNRQGANTEAFF
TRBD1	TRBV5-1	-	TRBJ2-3	TGCGCCAGCAGCACGGGACAGGGAACCGGTAGCACAGATACGCAGTATTTT	CASSTGQGTGSTDTQYF
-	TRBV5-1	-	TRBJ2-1	TGCGCCAGCAGCTTGGTTGGGGGGTCGATCTACAATGAGCAGTTCTTC	CASSLVGGSIYNEQFF
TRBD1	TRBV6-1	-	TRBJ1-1	TGTGCCAGCAGTGAGGGGACAGGGTCGAGGACGGTGAACACTGAAGCTTTCTTT	CASSEGTGSRTVNTEAFF
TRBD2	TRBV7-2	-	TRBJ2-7	TGTGCCAGCAGCCGGACTAGCGGACCCTACGAGCAGTACTTC	CASSRTSGPYEQYF
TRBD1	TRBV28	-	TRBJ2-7	TGTGCCAGCAGAGGGGTAGGGGGCGGTCTGTGGCAGTACTTC	CASRGVGGGLWQYF
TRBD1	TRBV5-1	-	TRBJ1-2	TGCGCCAGCAGTGGAAACAGGGGCCTCTATGGCTACACCTTC	CASSGNRGLYGYTF
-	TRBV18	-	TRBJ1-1	TGTGCCAGCTCGCAGGGACAAGTGGGCACTGAAGCTTTCTTT	CASSQGQVGTEAFF
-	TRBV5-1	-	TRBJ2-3	TGCGCCAGCAGCTTGGGACGTGGCGGCAGCACAGATACGCAGTATTTT	CASSLGRGGSTDTQYF
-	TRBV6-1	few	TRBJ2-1	TGTGCCAGCAGCCCCCAGCGGACCTACAATGAGCAGTTCTTC	CASSPQRTYNEQFF
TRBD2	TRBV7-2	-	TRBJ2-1	TGTGCCAGCAGCTTATGGGGGGGGTCAAACGAGCAGTTCTTC	CASSLWGGSNEQFF
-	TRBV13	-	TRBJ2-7	TGTGCCAGCTTCGGGAGGGGGCAGGGGGTCTACGAGCAGTACTTC	CASFGRGQGVYEQYF
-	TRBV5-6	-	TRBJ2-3	TGTGCCAGCAGCTTGGCTGGACATTTGGGCACAGATACGCAGTATTTT	CASSLAGHLGTDTQYF
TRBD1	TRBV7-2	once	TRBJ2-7	TGTGCCAGCGGACAGGGTGGGTCCTACGAGCAGTACTTC	CASGQGGSYEQYF
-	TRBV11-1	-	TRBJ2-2	TGTGCCAGCAGCTTCATGAACACCGGGGAGCTGTTTTTT	CASSFMNTGELFF
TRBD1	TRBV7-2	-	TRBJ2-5	TGTGCCAGCAGCGCGAACGGACAGGGAGAGACCCAGTACTTC	CASSANGQGETQYF
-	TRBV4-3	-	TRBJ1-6	TGCGCCAGCAGCCACCGGCAGGGGAATTCACCCCTCCACTTT	CASSHRQGNSPLHF
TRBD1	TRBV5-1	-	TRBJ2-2	TGCGCCAGCAGCTTAACAGGGGGAAGTACCGGGGAGCTGTTTTTT	CASSLTGGSTGELFF
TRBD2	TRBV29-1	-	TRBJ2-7	TGCAGCGTTGAAAAGTTAGGTAGCGGGGGGGACTCCTACGAGCAGTACTTC	CSVEKLGSGGDSYEQYF
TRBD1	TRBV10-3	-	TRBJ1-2	TGTGCCATCAGTGCGTCGACAGGGAACTATGGCTACACCTTC	CAISASTGNYGYTF
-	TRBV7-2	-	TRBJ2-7	TGTGCCAGCAGCTTAGCTGCTTGGGGGCACGAGCAGTACTTC	CASSLAAWGHEQYF
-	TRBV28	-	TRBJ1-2	TGTGCCACGCAACGGACAGACTATGGCTACACCTTC	CATQRTDYGYTF
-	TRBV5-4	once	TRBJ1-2	TGTGCCAGCAGCTTTTCTGGGCGTAGCTATGGCTACACCTTC	CASSFSGRSYGYTF
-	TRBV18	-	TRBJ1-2	TGTGCCAGCTCACTTCCCCCTTTAGGAGGAGGGGGGGACTATGGCTACACCTTC	CASSLPPLGGGGDYGYTF
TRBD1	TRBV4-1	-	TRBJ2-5	TGCGCCAGCAGCCCTCTTGGGATTAGGGGGCGGTTAGAGACCCAGTACTTC	CASSPLGIRGRLETQYF
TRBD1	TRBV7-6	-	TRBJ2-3	TGTGCCAGCAGCCCGACAGGGAAATTCCGCACAGATACGCAGTATTTT	CASSPTGKFRTDTQYF
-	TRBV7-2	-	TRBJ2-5	TGTGCCAGCAGCGTTAACGCCGGGTTTACTGGGGAGACCCAGTACTTC	CASSVNAGFTGETQYF
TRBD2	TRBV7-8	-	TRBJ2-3	TGTGCCAGCACGGGACTAGCGGGGTATACAGATACGCAGTATTTT	CASTGLAGYTDTQYF
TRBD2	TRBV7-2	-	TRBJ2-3	TGTGCCAGCAGCTTAGGAGGGGCGGGGGGCACAGATACGCAGTATTTT	CASSLGGAGGTDTQYF
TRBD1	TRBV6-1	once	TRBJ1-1	TGTGCCAGCAGCGGGGACAGGGAGGCCACTGAAGCTTTCTTT	CASSGDREATEAFF
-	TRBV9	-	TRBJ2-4	TGTGCCAGCAGCGTAGGAGTGTCGGGCATTCAGTACTTC	CASSVGVSGIQYF
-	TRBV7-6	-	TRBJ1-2	TGTGCCAGCAGCTTAGGGGCAGGCGTATTGGACTATGGCTACACCTTC	CASSLGAGVLDYGYTF
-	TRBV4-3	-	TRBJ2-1	TGCGCCAGCAGCCAAGATTATAGCAGGGATGAGCAGTTCTTC	CASSQDYSRDEQFF
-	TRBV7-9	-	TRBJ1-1	TGTGCCAGCAGCCCACCCGACACGACCTTTGTGAACACTGAAGCTTTCTTT	CASSPPDTTFVNTEAFF
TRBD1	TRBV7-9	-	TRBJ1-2	TGTGCCAGCAGAGTAGGGACAGGGTCGGGCTACACCTTC	CASRVGTGSGYTF
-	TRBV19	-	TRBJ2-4	TGTGCCAGTGGGGCCTCCCCTGCCAAAAACATTCAGTACTTC	CASGASPAKNIQYF
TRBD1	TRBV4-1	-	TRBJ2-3	TGCGCCAGCAGCCAAGATACGTTAGGGGGCCGCACAGATACGCAGTATTTT	CASSQDTLGGRTDTQYF
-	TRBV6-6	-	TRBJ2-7	TGTGCCAGCCTTTCAGTTTCCTACGAGCAGTACTTC	CASLSVSYEQYF
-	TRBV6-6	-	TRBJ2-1	TGTGCCAGCTGGAGGGTTTCGCATGAGCAGTTCTTC	CASWRVSHEQFF
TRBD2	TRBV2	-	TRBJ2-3	TGTGCCAGCATTCGACTAGCGGTCACAGATACGCAGTATTTT	CASIRLAVTDTQYF
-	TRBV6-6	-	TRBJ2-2	TGTGCCAGCAGTTACTCCCCCGAGGCCGGGGAGCTGTTTTTT	CASSYSPEAGELFF
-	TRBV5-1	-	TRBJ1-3	TGCGCCAGCAGCTTGCAGGGATCTGGAAACACCATATATTTT	CASSLQGSGNTIYF
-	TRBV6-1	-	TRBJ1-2	TGTGCCAGCAGTGAAGGGTCGGGGTTTTATGGCTACACCTTC	CASSEGSGFYGYTF
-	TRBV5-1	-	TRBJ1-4	TGCGCCAGCAGTCCGGCAGGGAGGAATGAAAAACTGTTTTTT	CASSPAGRNEKLFF
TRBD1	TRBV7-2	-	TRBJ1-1	TGTGCCAGCAGCTTCAACCCGACAGGGGCGACAGGTCGGGAAGCTTTCTTT	CASSFNPTGATGREAFF
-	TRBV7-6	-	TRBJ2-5	TGTGCCAGCAGCCCTCGACAGCTTACGACCCAGTACTTC	CASSPRQLTTQYF
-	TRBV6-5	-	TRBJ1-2	TGTGCCAGCAGTCTATCAGGGTTCTCCTATGGCTACACCTTC	CASSLSGFSYGYTF
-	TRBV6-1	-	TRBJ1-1	TGTGCCAGCATTCGAGAAGGGGGAGACACTGAAGCTTTCTTT	CASIREGGDTEAFF
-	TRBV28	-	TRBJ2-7	TGTGCCAGCAGTTTCGGTAGCAGAGCCTACGAGCAGTACTTC	CASSFGSRAYEQYF